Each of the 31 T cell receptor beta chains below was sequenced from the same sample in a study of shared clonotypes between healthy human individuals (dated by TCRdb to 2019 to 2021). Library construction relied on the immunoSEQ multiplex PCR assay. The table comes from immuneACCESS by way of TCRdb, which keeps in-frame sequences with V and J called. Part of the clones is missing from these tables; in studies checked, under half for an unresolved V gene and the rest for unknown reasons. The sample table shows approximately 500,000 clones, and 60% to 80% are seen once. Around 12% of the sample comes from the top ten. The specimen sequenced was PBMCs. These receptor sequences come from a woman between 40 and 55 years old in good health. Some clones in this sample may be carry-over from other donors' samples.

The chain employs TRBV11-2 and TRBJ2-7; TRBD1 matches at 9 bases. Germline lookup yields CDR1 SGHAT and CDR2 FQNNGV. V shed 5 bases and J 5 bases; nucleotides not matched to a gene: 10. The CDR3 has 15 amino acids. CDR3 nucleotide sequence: TGTGCCAGCAGCCCGCGGACAGGGGTTCCTAACGAGCAGTACTTC. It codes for CASSPRTGVPNEQYF. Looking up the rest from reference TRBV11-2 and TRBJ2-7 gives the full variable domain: EAGVAQSPRYKIIEKRQSVAFWCNPISGHATLYWYQQILGQGPKLLIQFQNNGVVDDSQLPKDRFSAERLKGVDSTLKIQPAKLEDSAVYLCASSPRTGVPNEQYFGPGTRLTVT.

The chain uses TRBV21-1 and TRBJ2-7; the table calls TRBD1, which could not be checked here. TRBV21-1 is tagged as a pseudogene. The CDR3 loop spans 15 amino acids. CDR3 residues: CASSRLDRGSIEQYF. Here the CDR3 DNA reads TGTGCCAGCAGCAGATTGGACAGGGGTTCGATCGAGCAGTACTTC.

The chain's CDR3 is CASSYRTSGSSGNEQFF. In nucleotides, the CDR3 is TGTGCCAGCAGTTACAGGACTAGCGGGAGTTCAGGGAATGAGCAGTTCTTC. This chain uses TRBV2 with TRBJ2-1; TRBD2 agrees at 13 bases. With V trimmed by 5 bases and J by 7 bases, 11 bases remained unmatched. The length of the CDR3 is 17 residues. Germline V gene data show CDR1 as SNHLY and CDR2 as FYNNEI.

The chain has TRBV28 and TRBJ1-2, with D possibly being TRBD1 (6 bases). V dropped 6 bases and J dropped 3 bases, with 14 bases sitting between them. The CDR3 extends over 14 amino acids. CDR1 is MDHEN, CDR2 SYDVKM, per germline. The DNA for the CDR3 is TGTGCCAGCAGAGTTTTGGACAGCTACTATGGCTACACCTTC. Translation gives CASRVLDSYYGYTF.

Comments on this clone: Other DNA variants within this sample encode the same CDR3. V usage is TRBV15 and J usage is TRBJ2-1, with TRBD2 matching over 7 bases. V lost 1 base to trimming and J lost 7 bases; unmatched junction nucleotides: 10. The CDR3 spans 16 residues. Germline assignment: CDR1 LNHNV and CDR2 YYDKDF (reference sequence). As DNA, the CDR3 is TGTGCCACCAGCAGAGGTGGCGGGGGTTCGAGGAATGAGCAGTTCTTC. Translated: CATSRGGGGSRNEQFF.

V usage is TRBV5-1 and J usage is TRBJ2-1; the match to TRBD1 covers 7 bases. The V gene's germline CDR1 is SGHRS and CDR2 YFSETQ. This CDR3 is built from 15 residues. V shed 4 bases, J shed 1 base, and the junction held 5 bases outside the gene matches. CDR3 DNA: TGCGCCAGCAGCCCCGTGACAGGGTCCTACAATGAGCAGTTCTTC. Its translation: CASSPVTGSYNEQFF.

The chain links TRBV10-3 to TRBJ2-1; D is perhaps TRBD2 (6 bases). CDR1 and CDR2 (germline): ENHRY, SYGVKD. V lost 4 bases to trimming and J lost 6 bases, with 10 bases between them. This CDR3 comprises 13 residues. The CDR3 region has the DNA TGTGCCATCAGTGGAATCGGGAGCAATGAGCAGTTCTTC. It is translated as CAISGIGSNEQFF.

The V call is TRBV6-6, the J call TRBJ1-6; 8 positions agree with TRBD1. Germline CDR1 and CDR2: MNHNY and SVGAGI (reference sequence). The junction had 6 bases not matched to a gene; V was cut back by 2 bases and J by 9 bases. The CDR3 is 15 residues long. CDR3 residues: CASSYGDRGPSPLHF. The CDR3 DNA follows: TGTGCCAGCAGTTACGGTGACAGGGGTCCTTCACCCCTCCACTTT.

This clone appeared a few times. The CDR3 bases are TGTGCCACCAGTCAATTTGGGTCCTACGAGCAGTACTTC. Translated, it gives CATSQFGSYEQYF. The V call is TRBV15, the J call TRBJ2-7, with D hard to call. The V gene lost 6 bases and the J gene lost 1 base, with 10 bases spanning the gap. Germline V gene sequence: CDR1 LNHNV, CDR2 YYDKDF (reference sequence). The CDR3 extends over 13 amino acids.

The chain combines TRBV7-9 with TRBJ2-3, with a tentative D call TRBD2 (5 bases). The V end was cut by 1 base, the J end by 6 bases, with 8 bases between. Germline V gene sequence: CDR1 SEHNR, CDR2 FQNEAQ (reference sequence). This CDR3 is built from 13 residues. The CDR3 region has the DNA TGTGCCAGCAGCTTAGGAGGACTGGATACGCAGTATTTT. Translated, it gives CASSLGGLDTQYF.

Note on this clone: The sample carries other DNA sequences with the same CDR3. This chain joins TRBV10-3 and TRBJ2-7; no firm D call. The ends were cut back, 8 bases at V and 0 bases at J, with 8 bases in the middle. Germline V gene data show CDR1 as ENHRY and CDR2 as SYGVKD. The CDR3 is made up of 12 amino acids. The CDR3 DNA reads TGTGCCATCTCGGAGAGCTCCTACGAGCAGTACTTC. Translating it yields CAISESSYEQYF.

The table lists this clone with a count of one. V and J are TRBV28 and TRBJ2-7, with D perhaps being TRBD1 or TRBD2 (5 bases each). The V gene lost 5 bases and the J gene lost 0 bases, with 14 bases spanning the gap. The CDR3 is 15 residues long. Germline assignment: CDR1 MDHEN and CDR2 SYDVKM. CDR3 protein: CASSRTGTNSYEQYF. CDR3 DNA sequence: TGTGCCAGCAGTCGCACCGGGACGAACTCCTACGAGCAGTACTTC.

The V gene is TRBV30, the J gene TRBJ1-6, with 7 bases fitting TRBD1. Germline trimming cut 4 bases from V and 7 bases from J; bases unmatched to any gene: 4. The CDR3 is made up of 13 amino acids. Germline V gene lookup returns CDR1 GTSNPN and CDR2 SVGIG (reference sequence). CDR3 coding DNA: TGTGCCTGGACCGGGACAGAGAATTCACCCCTCCACTTT. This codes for CAWTGTENSPLHF. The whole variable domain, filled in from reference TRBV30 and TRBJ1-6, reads SQTIHQWPATLVQPVGSPLSLECTVEGTSNPNLYWYRQAAGRGLQLLFYSVGIGQISSEVPQNLSASRPQDRQFILSSKKLLLSDSGFYLCAWTGTENSPLHFGNGTRLTVT.

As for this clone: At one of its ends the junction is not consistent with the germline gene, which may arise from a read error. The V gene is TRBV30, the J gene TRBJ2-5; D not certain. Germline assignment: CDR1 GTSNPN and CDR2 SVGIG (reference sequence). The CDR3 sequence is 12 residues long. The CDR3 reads CACSVLGETQYF. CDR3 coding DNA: TGTGCCTGTAGTGTATTGGGAGAGACCCAGTACTTC.

The CDR3: CASSFRPLGGDGYTF. Written as DNA, the CDR3 is TGTGCCAGTAGTTTCCGACCGTTAGGTGGTGATGGCTACACCTTC. This chain connects TRBV19 to TRBJ1-2; D remains ambiguous. V gave up 5 bases and J gave up 6 bases, with 19 bases separating them. The CDR3 length is 15 residues. The germline V gene encodes CDR1 LNHDA and CDR2 SQIVND (reference sequence).

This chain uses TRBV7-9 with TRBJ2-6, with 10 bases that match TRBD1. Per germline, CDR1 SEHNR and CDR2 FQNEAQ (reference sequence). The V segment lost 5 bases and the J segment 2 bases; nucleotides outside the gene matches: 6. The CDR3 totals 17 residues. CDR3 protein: CASSPPGQGTGANVLTF. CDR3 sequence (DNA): TGTGCCAGCAGCCCCCCGGGACAGGGGACTGGGGCCAACGTCCTGACTTTC. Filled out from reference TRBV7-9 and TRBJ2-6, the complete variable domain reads DTGVSQNPRHKITKRGQNVTFRCDPISEHNRLYWYRQTLGQGPEFLTYFQNEAQLEKSRLLSDRFSAERPKGSFSTLEIQRTEQGDSAMYLCASSPPGQGTGANVLTFGAGSRLTVL.

DNA for the CDR3: TGCGCCAGCAGCTTGGGTGGGGGGACTGAAGAGACCCAGTACTTC. This codes for CASSLGGGTEETQYF. V usage is TRBV5-1 and J usage is TRBJ2-5, with D maybe TRBD2 (6 bases). The CDR3 covers 15 residues. V dropped 0 bases and J dropped 3 bases, with 12 bases sitting between them. Germline CDR1 reads SGHRS; CDR2 reads YFSETQ. The whole variable domain, filled in from reference TRBV5-1 and TRBJ2-5, reads KAGVTQTPRYLIKTRGQQVTLSCSPISGHRSVSWYQQTPGQGLQFLFEYFSETQRNKGNFPGRFSGRQFSNSRSEMNVSTLELGDSALYLCASSLGGGTEETQYFGPGTRLLVL.

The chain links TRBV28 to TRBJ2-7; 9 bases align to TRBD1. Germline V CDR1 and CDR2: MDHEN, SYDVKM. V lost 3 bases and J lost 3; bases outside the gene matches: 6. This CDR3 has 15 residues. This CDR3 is CASSFRDRVVYEQYF. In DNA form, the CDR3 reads TGTGCCAGCAGTTTCCGGGACAGGGTGGTCTACGAGCAGTACTTC.

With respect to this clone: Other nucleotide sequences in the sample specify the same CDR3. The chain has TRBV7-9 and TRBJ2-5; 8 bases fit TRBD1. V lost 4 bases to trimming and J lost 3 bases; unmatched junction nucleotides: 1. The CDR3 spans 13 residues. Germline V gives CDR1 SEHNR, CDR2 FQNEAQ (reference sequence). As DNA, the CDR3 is TGTGCCAGCAGCTCGACAGGGGAAGAGACCCAGTACTTC. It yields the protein CASSSTGEETQYF.

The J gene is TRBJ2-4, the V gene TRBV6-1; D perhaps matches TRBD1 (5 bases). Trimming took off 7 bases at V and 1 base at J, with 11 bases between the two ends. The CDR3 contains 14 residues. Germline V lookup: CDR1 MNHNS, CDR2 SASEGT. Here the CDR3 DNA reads TGTGCCAGCAAACAGGCCTTCGCCAAAAACATTCAGTACTTC. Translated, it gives CASKQAFAKNIQYF.

The CDR3 sequence is CASSLFRGRNTGELFF. CDR3 DNA: TGTGCCAGCAGCTTATTTCGGGGGCGGAACACCGGGGAGCTGTTTTTT. The chain employs TRBV11-1 and TRBJ2-2; D may be TRBD1 or TRBD2 (6 bases each). The V end lost 2 bases, the J end lost 1 base, and 11 bases lay between the germline ends. Germline V gene lookup returns CDR1 SGHAT and CDR2 FQDESV (reference sequence). The CDR3 covers 16 residues.

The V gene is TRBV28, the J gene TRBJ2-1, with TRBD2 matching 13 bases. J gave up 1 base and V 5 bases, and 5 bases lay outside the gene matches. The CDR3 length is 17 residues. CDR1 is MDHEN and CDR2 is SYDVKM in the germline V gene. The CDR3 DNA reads TGTGCCAGCAGTCCGAGGACTAGCGGGAGTTCCTACAATGAGCAGTTCTTC. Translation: CASSPRTSGSSYNEQFF. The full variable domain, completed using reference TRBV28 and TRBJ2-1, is DVKVTQSSRYLVKRTGEKVFLECVQDMDHENMFWYRQDPGLGLRLIYFSYDVKMKEKGDIPEGYSVSREKKERFSLILESASTNQTSMYLCASSPRTSGSSYNEQFFGPGTRLTVL.

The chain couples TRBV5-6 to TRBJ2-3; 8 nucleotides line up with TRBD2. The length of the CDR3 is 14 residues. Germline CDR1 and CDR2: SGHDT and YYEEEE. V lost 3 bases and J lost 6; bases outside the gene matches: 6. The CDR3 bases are TGTGCCAGCAGCTCCCAAGCGGGAGTGGATACGCAGTATTTT. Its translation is CASSSQAGVDTQYF.

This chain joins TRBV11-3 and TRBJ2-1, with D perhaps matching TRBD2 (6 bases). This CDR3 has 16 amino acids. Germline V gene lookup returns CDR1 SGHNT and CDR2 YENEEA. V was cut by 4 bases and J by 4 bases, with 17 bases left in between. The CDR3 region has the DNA TGTGCCAGCAGCTCCCTTAGCGGAAAAGATTACAATGAGCAGTTCTTC. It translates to CASSSLSGKDYNEQFF.

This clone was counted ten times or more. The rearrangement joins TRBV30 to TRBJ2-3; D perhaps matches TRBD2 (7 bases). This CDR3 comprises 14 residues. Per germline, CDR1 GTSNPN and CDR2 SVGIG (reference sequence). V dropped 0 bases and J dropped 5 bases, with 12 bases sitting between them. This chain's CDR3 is CAWSVGGVRDTQYF. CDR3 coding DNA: TGTGCCTGGAGTGTAGGGGGGGTAAGAGATACGCAGTATTTT.

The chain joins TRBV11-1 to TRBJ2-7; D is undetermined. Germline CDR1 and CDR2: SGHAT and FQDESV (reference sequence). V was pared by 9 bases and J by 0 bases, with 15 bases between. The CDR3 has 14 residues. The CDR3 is CASHPDRNSYEQYF. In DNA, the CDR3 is TGTGCCAGTCATCCAGATCGTAACTCCTACGAGCAGTACTTC.

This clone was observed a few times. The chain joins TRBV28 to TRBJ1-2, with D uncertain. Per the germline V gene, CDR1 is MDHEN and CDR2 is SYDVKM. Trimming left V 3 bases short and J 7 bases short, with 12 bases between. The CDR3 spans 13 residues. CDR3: CASSLTTGGGYTF. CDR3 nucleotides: TGTGCCAGCAGTTTGACAACGGGCGGTGGCTACACCTTC.

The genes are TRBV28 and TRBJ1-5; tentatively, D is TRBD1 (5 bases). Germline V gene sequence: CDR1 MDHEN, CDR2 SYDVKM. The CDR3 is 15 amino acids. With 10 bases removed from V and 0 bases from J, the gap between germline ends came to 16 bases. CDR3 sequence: CATVHTGYSNQPQHF. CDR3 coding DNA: TGTGCCACCGTCCATACAGGTTATAGCAATCAGCCCCAGCATTTT.

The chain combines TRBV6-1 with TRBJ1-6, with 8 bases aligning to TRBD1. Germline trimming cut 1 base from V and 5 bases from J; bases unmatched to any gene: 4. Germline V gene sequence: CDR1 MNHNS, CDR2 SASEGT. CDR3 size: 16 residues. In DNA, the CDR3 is TGTGCCAGCAGTGAAGACAGGGGGACTAATAATTCACCCCTCCACTTT. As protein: CASSEDRGTNNSPLHF.

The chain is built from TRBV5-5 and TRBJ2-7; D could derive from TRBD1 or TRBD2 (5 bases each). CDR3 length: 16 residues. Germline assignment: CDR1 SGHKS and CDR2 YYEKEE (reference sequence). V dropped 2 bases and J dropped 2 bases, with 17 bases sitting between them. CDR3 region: CASSFGSGQAAYEQYF. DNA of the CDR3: TGTGCCAGCAGCTTCGGGTCGGGGCAGGCAGCCTACGAGCAGTACTTC.

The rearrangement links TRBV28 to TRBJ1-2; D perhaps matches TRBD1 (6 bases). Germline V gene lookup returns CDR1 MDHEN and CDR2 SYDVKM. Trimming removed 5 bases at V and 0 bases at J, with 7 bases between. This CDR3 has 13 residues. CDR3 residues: CASSTGTNYGYTF. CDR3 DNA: TGTGCCAGCAGTACAGGGACTAACTATGGCTACACCTTC.